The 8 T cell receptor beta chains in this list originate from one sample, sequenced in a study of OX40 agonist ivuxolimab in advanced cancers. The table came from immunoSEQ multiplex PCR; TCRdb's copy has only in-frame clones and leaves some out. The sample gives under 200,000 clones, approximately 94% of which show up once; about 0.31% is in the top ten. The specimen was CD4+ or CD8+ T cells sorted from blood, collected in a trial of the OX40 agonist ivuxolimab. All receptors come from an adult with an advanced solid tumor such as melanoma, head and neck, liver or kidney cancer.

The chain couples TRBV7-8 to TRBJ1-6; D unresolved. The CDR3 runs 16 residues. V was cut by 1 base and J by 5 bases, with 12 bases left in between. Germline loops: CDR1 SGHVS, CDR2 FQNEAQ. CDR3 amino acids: CASSLGSLLDNSPLHF. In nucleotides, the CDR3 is TGTGCCAGCAGCTTAGGGTCCCTCCTCGATAATTCACCCCTCCACTTT.

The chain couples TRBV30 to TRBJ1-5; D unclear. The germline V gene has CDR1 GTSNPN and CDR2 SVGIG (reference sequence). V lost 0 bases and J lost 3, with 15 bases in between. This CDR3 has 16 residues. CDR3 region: CAWSVQKALLNQPQHF. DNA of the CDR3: TGTGCCTGGAGTGTACAGAAAGCCCTACTCAATCAGCCCCAGCATTTT.

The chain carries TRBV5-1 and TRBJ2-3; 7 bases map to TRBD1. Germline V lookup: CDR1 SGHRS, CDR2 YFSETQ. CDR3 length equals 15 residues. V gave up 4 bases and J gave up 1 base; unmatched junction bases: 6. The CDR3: CASSLRQGGTDTQYF. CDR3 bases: TGCGCCAGCAGCCTTCGACAGGGCGGCACAGATACGCAGTATTTT.

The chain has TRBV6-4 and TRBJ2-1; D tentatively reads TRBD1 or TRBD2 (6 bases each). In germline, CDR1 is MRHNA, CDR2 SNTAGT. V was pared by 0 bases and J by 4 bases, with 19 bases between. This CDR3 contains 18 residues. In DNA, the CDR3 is TGTGCCAGCAGTGACTCGCACAGGGTTCAACGGGGGTACAATGAGCAGTTCTTC. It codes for CASSDSHRVQRGYNEQFF.

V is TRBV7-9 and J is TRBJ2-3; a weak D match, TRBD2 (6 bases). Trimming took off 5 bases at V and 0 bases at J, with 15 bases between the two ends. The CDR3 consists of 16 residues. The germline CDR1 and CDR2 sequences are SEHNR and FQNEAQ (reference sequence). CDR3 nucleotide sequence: TGTGCCAGCAGCCCGCGGGGCCGAGCTAGCACAGATACGCAGTATTTT. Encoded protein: CASSPRGRASTDTQYF.

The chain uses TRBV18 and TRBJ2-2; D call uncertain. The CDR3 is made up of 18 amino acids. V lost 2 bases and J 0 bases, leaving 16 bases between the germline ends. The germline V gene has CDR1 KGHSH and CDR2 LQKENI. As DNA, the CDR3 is TGTGCCAGCTCACCAGGCGCTAGTGGGTCGGCGAACACCGGGGAGCTGTTTTTT. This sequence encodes CASSPGASGSANTGELFF.

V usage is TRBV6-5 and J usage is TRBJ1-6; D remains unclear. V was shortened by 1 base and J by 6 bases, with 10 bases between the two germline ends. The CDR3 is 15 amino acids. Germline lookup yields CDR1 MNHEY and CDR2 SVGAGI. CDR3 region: CASSYYGRFNSPLHF. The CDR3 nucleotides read TGTGCCAGCAGTTACTACGGACGGTTTAATTCACCCCTCCACTTT.

The CDR3 DNA reads TGTGCCAGCAGCCTCGGATACACCGGGGAGCTGTTTTTT. Its protein is CASSLGYTGELFF. This chain links TRBV11-3 with TRBJ2-2; D not certain. Germline values: CDR1 SGHNT, CDR2 YENEEA. Trimming stripped 5 bases from V and 3 bases from J, with 7 bases between. There are 13 residues in the CDR3.